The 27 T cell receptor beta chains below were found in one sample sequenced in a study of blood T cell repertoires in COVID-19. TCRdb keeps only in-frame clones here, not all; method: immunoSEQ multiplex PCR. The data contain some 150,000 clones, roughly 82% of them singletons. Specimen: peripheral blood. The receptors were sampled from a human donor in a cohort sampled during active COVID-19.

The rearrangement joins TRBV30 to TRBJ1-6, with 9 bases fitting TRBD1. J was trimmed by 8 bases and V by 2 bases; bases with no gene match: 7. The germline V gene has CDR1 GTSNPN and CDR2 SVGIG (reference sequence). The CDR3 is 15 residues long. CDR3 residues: CAWSRDRVTDSPLHF. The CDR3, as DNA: TGTGCCTGGAGTAGGGACAGGGTTACGGATTCACCCCTCCACTTT.

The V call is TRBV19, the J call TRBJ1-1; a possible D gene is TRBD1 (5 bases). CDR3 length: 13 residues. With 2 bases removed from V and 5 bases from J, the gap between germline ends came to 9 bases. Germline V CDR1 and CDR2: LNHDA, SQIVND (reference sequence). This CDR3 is CASSIRGGTEAFF. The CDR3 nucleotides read TGTGCCAGTAGTATAAGGGGAGGAACTGAAGCTTTCTTT.

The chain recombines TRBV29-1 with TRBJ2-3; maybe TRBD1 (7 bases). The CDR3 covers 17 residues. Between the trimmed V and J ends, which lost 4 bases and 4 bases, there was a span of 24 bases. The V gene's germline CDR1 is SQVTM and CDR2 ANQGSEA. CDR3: CSVGPDSGGLFSDTQYF. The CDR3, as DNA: TGCAGCGTTGGCCCCGATTCAGGGGGACTTTTCTCAGATACGCAGTATTTT.

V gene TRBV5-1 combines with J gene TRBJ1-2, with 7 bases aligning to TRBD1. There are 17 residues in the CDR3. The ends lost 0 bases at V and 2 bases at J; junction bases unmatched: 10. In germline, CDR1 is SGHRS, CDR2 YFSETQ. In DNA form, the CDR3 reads TGCGCCAGCAGCTTGGCCCCGACAGGGCAATTGAACTATGGCTACACCTTC. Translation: CASSLAPTGQLNYGYTF.

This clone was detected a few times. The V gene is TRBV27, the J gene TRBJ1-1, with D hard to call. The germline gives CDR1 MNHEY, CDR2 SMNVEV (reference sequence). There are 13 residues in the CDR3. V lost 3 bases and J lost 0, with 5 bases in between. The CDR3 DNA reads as TGTGCCAGCAGTTTTAACTTGAACACTGAAGCTTTCTTT. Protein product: CASSFNLNTEAFF.

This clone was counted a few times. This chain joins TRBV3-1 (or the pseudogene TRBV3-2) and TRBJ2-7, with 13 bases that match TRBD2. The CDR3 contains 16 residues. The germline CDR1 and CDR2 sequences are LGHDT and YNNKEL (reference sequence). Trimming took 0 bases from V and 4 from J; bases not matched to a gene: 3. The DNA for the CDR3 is TGTGCCAGCAGCCAAGATTGGACTAGCGGGGGATACGAGCAGTACTTC. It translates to CASSQDWTSGGYEQYF.

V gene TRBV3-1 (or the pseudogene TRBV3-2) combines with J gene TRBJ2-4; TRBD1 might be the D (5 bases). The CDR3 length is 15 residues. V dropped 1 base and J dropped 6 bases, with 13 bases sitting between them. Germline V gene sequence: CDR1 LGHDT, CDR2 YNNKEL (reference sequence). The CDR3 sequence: CASSQVPLDRNIQYF. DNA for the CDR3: TGTGCCAGCAGCCAAGTTCCGCTAGACAGAAACATTCAGTACTTC.

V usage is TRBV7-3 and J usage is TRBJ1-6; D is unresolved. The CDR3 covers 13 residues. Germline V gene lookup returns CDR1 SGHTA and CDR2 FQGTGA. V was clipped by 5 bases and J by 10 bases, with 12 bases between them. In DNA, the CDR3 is TGTGCCAGCAGCCGACTGACGGGGTCACCCCTCCACTTT. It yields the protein CASSRLTGSPLHF.

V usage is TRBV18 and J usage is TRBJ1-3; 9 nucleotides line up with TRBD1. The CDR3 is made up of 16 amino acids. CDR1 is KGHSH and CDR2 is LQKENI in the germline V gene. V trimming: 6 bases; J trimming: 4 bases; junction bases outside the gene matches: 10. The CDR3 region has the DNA TGTGCCAGCTCGGCGGGACAGGGATCGGGGGGAAACACCATATATTTT. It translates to CASSAGQGSGGNTIYF.

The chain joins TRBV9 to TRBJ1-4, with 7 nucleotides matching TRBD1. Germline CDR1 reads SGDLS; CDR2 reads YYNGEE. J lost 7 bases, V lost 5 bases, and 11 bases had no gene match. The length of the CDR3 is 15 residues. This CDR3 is CASSGTGTEGEKLFF. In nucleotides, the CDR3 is TGTGCCAGCAGTGGAACCGGGACAGAAGGTGAAAAACTGTTTTTT.

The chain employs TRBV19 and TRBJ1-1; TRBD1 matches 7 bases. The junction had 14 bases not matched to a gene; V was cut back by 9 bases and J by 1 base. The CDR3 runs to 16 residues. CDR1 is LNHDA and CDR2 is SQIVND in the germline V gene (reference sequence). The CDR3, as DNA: TGTGCCAGCATACATTCCCGGGGACAGACGAACACTGAAGCTTTCTTT. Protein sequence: CASIHSRGQTNTEAFF.

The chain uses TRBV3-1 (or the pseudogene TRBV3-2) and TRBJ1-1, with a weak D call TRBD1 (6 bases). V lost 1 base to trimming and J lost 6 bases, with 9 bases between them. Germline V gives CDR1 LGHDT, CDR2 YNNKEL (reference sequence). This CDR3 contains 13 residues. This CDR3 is CASSQAGAPEAFF. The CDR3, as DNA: TGTGCCAGCAGCCAAGCAGGGGCCCCTGAAGCTTTCTTT.

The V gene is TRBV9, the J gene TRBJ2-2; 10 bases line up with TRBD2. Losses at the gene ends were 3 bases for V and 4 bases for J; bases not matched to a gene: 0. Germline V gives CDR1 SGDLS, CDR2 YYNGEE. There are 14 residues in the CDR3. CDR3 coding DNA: TGTGCCAGCAGCGGACTAGCGGGCACCGGGGAGCTGTTTTTT. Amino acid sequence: CASSGLAGTGELFF.

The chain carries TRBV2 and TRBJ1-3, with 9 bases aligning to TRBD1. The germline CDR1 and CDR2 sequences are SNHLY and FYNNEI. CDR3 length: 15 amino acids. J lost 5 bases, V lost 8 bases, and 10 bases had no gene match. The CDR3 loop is CASGKGQGRRNTIYF. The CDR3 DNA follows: TGTGCCAGCGGCAAGGGACAGGGTCGGAGAAACACCATATATTTT.

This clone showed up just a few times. The CDR3 DNA reads as TGTGCCGCGGGGCTCGAGCAGTACTTC. As protein: CAAGLEQYF. V and J are TRBV6-6 and TRBJ2-7; a weak D match, TRBD2 (6 bases). The CDR3 covers 9 residues. Germline values: CDR1 MNHNY, CDR2 SVGAGI (reference sequence). V was pared by 11 bases and J by 6 bases, with 8 bases between.

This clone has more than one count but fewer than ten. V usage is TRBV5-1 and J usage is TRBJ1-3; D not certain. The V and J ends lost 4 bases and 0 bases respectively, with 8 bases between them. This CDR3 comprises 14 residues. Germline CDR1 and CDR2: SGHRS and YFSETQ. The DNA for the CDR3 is TGCGCCAGCAGCCGCGGGAGCTCTGGAAACACCATATATTTT. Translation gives CASSRGSSGNTIYF.

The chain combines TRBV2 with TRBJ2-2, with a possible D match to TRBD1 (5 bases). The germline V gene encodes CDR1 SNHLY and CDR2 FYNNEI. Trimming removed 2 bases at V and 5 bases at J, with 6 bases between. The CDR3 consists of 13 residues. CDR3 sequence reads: CASSESGTGELFF. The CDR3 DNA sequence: TGTGCCAGCAGTGAATCAGGGACCGGGGAGCTGTTTTTT.

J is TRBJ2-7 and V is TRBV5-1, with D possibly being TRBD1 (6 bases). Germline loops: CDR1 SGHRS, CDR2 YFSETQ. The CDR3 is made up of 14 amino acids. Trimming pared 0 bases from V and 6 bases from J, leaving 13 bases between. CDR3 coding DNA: TGCGCCAGCAGCTTGGACAGGGATGGGGGCGAGCAGTACTTC. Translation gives CASSLDRDGGEQYF.

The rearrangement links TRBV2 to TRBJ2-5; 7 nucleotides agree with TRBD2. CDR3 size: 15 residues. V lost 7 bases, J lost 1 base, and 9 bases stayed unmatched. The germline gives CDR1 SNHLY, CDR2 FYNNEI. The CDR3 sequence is CASNNKRGSQETQYF. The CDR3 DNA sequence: TGTGCCAGCAACAATAAGCGGGGATCCCAAGAGACCCAGTACTTC.

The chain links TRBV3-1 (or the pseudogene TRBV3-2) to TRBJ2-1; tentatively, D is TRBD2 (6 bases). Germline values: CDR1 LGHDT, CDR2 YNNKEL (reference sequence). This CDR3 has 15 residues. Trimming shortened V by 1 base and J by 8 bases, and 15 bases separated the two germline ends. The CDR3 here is CASSQASGVYHEQFF. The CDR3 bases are TGTGCCAGCAGCCAAGCTTCGGGAGTGTACCATGAGCAGTTCTTC.

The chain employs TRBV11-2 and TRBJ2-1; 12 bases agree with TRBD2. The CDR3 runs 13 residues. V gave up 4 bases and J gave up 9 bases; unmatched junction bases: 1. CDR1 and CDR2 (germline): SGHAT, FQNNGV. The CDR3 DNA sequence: TGTGCCAGCAGCTCGGGACTAGCGGGTGAGCAGTTCTTC. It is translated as CASSSGLAGEQFF.

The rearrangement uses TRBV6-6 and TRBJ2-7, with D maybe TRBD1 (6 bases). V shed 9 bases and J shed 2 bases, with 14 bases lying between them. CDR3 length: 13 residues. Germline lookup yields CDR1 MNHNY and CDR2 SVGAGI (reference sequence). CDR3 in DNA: TGTGCCAGTCGAGGACAGCAAACCTACGAGCAGTACGTC. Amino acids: CASRGQQTYEQYV.

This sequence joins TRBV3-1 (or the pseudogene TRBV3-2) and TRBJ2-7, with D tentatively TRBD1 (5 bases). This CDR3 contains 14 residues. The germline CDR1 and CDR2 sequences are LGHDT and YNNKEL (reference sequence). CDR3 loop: CLDPGSLCSYEQYV. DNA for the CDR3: TGCCTAGATCCAGGGTCCTTATGCTCCTACGAGCAGTACGTC.

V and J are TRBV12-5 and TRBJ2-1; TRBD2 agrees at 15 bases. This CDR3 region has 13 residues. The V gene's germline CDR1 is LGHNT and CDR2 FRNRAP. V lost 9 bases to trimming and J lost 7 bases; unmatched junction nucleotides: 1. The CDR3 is CASGTSGRNEQFF. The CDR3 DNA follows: TGTGCTAGCGGGACTAGCGGGAGGAATGAGCAGTTCTTC.

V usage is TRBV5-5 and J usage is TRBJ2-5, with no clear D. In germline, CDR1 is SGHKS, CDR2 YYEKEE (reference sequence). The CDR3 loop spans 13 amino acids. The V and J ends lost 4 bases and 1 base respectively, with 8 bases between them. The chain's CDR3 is CASSPYSQETQYF. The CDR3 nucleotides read TGTGCCAGCAGCCCGTACAGCCAAGAGACCCAGTACTTC. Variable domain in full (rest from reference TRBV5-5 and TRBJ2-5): DAGVTQSPTHLIKTRGQQVTLRCSPISGHKSVSWYQQVLGQGPQFIFQYYEKEERGRGNFPDRFSARQFPNYSSELNVNALLLGDSALYLCASSPYSQETQYFGPGTRLLVL.

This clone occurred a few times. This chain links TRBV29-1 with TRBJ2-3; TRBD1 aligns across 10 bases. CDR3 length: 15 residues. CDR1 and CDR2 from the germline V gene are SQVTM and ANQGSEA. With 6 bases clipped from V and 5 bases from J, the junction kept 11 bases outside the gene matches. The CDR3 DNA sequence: TGCAGCGTGAAAAGGGGACAGGGGTACGAAGATACGCAGTATTTT. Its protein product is CSVKRGQGYEDTQYF.

CDR3 coding DNA: TGTGCTAGTGGTTTGTCGGGACAGAGCAAACTGTTTTTT. It specifies CASGLSGQSKLFF. The V and J genes are TRBV12-5 and TRBJ1-4; the match to TRBD1 covers 7 bases. The CDR3 is 13 amino acids. V was pared by 2 bases and J by 11 bases, with 5 bases of the junction left unmatched. The germline CDR1 and CDR2 sequences are LGHNT and FRNRAP.